This TCR beta chain emerged from a study of shared clonotypes between healthy human individuals. Nashville, Tennessee was home to all donors, each a Caucasian adult. It was across several immunoSEQ plates that each subset's genomic DNA was evenly split. Using immunoSEQ multiplex PCR, the repertoire was profiled, and TCRdb retains in-frame clones only, with some absent. The data hold about 2.4 million clones, with 80% to 95% observed a single time. The CDR3 is made up of 14 amino acids. Trimming took 4 bases from V and 3 from J; bases not matched to a gene: 6. The germline V gene has CDR1 SQVTM and CDR2 ANQGSEA.

Source material: naive CD4+ T cells from PBMCs. Subset denoted: CD45RA+ positively selected. The clonotype originates from a man aged 18 to 29 in good health. Some clones in this sample may be carry-over from other donors' samples. V gene TRBV29-1 combines with J gene TRBJ2-1; TRBD1 agrees at 7 bases. The CDR3 coding sequence is TGCAGCGTTGGTAGGGACAGACTCTACAATGAGCAGTTCTTC. Translating it yields CSVGRDRLYNEQFF.